This entry lists 9 T cell receptor beta chains sequenced from one sample in a study of radiotherapy plus CTLA-4 blockade in lung cancer. Assay: immunoSEQ multiplex PCR; the TCRdb copy retains only in-frame clones and omits some. The table shows about 95,000 clones, with approximately 83% occurring only once. The sequencing used peripheral blood, collected from a patient treated with radiotherapy plus ipilimumab. These receptors came from a human donor with non-small cell lung cancer who had stable disease on radiotherapy plus ipilimumab.

V is TRBV6-5 and J is TRBJ1-1, with TRBD1 matching 10 bases. V shed 5 bases and J 8 bases; nucleotides not matched to a gene: 8. Looked up from germline, CDR1 is MNHEY and CDR2 is SVGAGI. This CDR3 has 14 residues. The CDR3 coding sequence is TGTGCCAGCAGTACTACCGGGACAGGGGCCGAAGCTTTCTTT. Its translation is CASSTTGTGAEAFF.

The rearrangement links TRBV10-3 to TRBJ1-2; D ambiguous. This CDR3 contains 14 residues. Germline CDR1 and CDR2: ENHRY and SYGVKD. Trimming took off 2 bases at V and 5 bases at J, with 12 bases between the two ends. CDR3: CAISESPQVYGYTF. CDR3 in DNA: TGTGCCATCAGTGAGAGCCCTCAGGTATATGGCTACACCTTC.

This clone was seen only a few times. The chain uses TRBV7-3 and TRBJ1-6; 8 bases fit TRBD1. The V segment lost 5 bases and the J segment 10 bases; nucleotides outside the gene matches: 10. The CDR3 is 15 residues long. Germline CDR1 reads SGHTA; CDR2 reads FQGTGA. For the CDR3, the DNA is TGTGCCAGCAGCCCACAGGGGGGGGGAGGCTCACCCCTCCACTTT. It specifies CASSPQGGGGSPLHF.

The V call is TRBV6-4, the J call TRBJ2-5, with TRBD2 matching 9 bases. The V and J ends lost 0 bases and 4 bases, in that order; junction bases with no gene match: 24. Germline lookup yields CDR1 MRHNA and CDR2 SNTAGT. The CDR3 totals 22 residues. The CDR3 sequence is CASSDSCAGLGLAGWVRETQYF. CDR3 DNA: TGTGCCAGCAGTGACTCGTGTGCGGGGCTGGGGCTAGCGGGGTGGGTGCGAGAGACCCAGTACTTC.

The chain recombines TRBV30 with TRBJ1-3; perhaps TRBD1 as D (5 bases). Germline lookup yields CDR1 GTSNPN and CDR2 SVGIG (reference sequence). The CDR3 extends over 15 amino acids. Trimming pared 4 bases from V and 0 bases from J, leaving 13 bases between. This CDR3 reads CAWTSDMSSGNTIYF. As DNA, the CDR3 is TGTGCCTGGACATCGGACATGAGCTCTGGAAACACCATATATTTT. The complete variable domain, with remaining parts taken from reference TRBV30 and TRBJ1-3, reads SQTIHQWPATLVQPVGSPLSLECTVEGTSNPNLYWYRQAAGRGLQLLFYSVGIGQISSEVPQNLSASRPQDRQFILSSKKLLLSDSGFYLCAWTSDMSSGNTIYFGEGSWLTVV.

The chain recombines TRBV19 with TRBJ2-2; D gene ambiguous. Germline V gives CDR1 LNHDA, CDR2 SQIVND (reference sequence). This CDR3 region has 14 residues. V was trimmed by 1 base and J by 6 bases, leaving 9 bases between them. CDR3 region: CASSIGGPSGELFF. CDR3 nucleotides: TGTGCCAGTAGTATAGGTGGGCCCTCCGGGGAGCTGTTTTTT.

This chain joins TRBV6-5 and TRBJ1-1, with TRBD1 identical over 9 bases. V lost 6 bases, J lost 7 bases, and 9 bases stayed unmatched. This CDR3 has 14 residues. Germline CDR1 is MNHEY and CDR2 is SVGAGI. Here the CDR3 DNA reads TGTGCCAGCAGACTCGGGACAGGGAGGGGTGAAGCTTTCTTT. It is translated as CASRLGTGRGEAFF.

Turning to this clone: At one end the junction does not follow the germline gene, possibly because of a read error. The chain carries TRBV29-1 and TRBJ2-7, with D tentatively TRBD1 or TRBD2 (5 bases each). CDR1 is SQVTM and CDR2 is ANQGSEA in the germline V gene. The CDR3 runs 11 residues. DNA for the CDR3: TGCAGCGTTGAGTCCAGCGGTGGGGCCGACTTC. Translation: CSVESSGGADF.

The chain is built from TRBV9 and TRBJ2-3; D remains unclear. The V and J ends lost 4 bases and 1 base respectively, with 4 bases between them. CDR1 is SGDLS and CDR2 is YYNGEE in the germline V gene. The length of the CDR3 is 12 residues. CDR3 DNA: TGTGCCAGCAGCCTGCGCACAGATACGCAGTATTTT. This encodes CASSLRTDTQYF.